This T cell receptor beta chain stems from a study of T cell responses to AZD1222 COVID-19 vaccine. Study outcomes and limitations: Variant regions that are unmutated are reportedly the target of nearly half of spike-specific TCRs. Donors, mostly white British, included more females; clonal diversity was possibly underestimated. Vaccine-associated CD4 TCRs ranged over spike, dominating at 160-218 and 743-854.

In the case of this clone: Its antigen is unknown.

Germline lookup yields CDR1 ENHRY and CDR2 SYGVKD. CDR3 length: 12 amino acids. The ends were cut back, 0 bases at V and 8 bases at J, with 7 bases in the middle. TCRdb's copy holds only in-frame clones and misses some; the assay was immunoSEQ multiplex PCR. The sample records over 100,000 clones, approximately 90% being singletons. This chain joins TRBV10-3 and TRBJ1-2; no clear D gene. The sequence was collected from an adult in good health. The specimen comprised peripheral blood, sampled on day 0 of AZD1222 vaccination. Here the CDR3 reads CAISESASGYTF. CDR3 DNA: TGTGCCATCAGTGAGTCGGCCTCGGGCTACACCTTC.